A selection of T cell receptor beta chains follows, all from one sample in a study of tumor-infiltrating lymphocytes in primary liver carcinoma. TCRdb processed the multiplex PCR reads anew with MiXCR; each CDR3 protein has one entry. The table shows about 20,000 distinct CDR3 sequences, with about 84% occurring only once. The material sequenced was liver tumor tissue from sampling region 2. These receptors were obtained from a young woman with primary liver carcinoma and hepatitis B virus infection. Both conserved end residues are part of each CDR3. The D gene is left open where the match is weak. A row's size may be missing; if present it is once, few, many or a size class.

v_gene,d_gene,j_gene,abundance,CDR3aa,CDR3nt
TRBV24-1,TRBD2,TRBJ2-1,-,CTTSDSSGKREQFF,TGTACCACCAGTGACTCTAGCGGGAAGCGGGAGCAGTTCTTC
TRBV10-3,-,TRBJ2-5,-,CGISEWATRQETQYF,TGTGGTATCAGTGAGTGGGCTACCAGACAAGAGACCCAGTACTTC
TRBV15,-,TRBJ2-2,-,CATRRVVLSGELFF,TGTGCCACCAGAAGAGTCGTCTTGTCCGGGGAGCTGTTTTTT
TRBV29-1,-,TRBJ2-1,-,CCAAGLACYNEQFF,TGCTGCGCCGCCGGGCTAGCATGCTACAATGAGCAGTTCTTC
TRBV7-9,TRBD2,TRBJ2-1,-,CVSSSGTSGSTREQFF,TGTGTCAGCAGCTCAGGGACTAGCGGATCTACGCGGGAGCAGTTCTTT
TRBV7-3,TRBD2,TRBJ2-6,-,CASSFQPLAGHPLWGQRPDF,TGTGCCAGCAGCTTCCAGCCTCTAGCGGGACACCCCCTCTGGGGCCAACGTCCTGATTTC
TRBV12-3/TRBV12-4,-,TRBJ2-3,once,CASSCQYTEAQYF,TGTGCCAGCAGTTGTCAGTACACAGAAGCGCAGTATTTT
TRBV10-3,TRBD2,TRBJ2-3,-,CTISAISGVSTGTQYF,TGTACCATCAGTGCCATCAGCGGGGTTAGCACAGGTACGCAGTATTTT
TRBV6-2/TRBV6-3,-,TRBJ1-2,-,CVNSPQADYGYTF,TGTGTCAATAGTCCACAGGCAGACTATGGCTACACCTTC
TRBV2,-,TRBJ1-1,-,CVSGDQANTEAFF,TGTGTCAGCGGGGACCAGGCGAACACTGAAGCTTTCTTT
TRBV28,-,TRBJ2-7,-,CAGSLPGHPMPYEQYF,TGTGCCGGCAGTCTGCCGGGACACCCGATGCCGTATGAGCAGTACTTC
TRBV14,-,TRBJ2-1,-,CASSQHNKQFF,TGTGCCAGCAGCCAACACAATAAGCAGTTCTTC
TRBV25-1,-,TRBJ2-2,-,CALHGASSPYTGDLFF,TGTGCCCTTCATGGCGCTTCGTCACCTTACACTGGGGATCTGTTTTTT
TRBV30,-,TRBJ1-1,-,CARIKGRNIEAFF,TGTGCCAGGATTAAGGGACGGAATATTGAAGCTTTCTTT
TRBV6-5,-,TRBJ2-2,-,CASSPRIGFTRELCF,TGTGCCAGCAGTCCGCGGATAGGGTTCACCAGGGAGCTGTGTTTT
TRBV12-3/TRBV12-4,-,TRBJ2-5,-,CASITYPGCEETRYF,TGTGCCAGCATTACCTACCCCGGGTGCGAAGAGACCCGGTACTTC
TRBV6-5,TRBD2,TRBJ2-2,-,CASSYGLATNTGDLFF,TGTGCCAGTAGTTATGGACTAGCGACGAACACCGGGGACCTGTTTTTT
TRBV7-9,-,TRBJ2-2,many,CVSSLWDQGKNLLTGELFF,TGTGTCAGCAGCCTGTGGGACCAGGGGAAGAACCTCTTAACCGGGGAGCTGTTTTTT
TRBV11-2,-,TRBJ2-3,large,CASSLAYSTDTQYF,TGTGCCAGCAGCTTAGCTTATAGCACAGATACGCAGTATTTT
TRBV6-1,-,TRBJ1-5,-,CACSERGGVPSQPQHF,TGTGCCTGCAGTGAACGGGGGGGCGTCCCCAGTCAGCCCCAGCATTTT
TRBV12-3/TRBV12-4,-,TRBJ2-7,-,CASLQSGTQDYEQLF,TGTGCCAGCCTACAATCCGGTACACAGGATTACGAGCAGTTATTC
TRBV6-5,TRBD1,TRBJ2-6,medium-sized,CASRMGQGASGANVLTF,TGTGCCAGCAGGATGGGACAGGGGGCAAGTGGGGCCAACGTCCTGACTTTC
TRBV7-9,-,TRBJ1-1,-,CASSFGRGNIEAFF,TGTGCCAGCAGCTTCGGGCGGGGGAACATTGAAGCTTTCTTT
TRBV10-3,TRBD1,TRBJ2-3,-,CATSEPGTGADRQYF,TGTGCTACCAGTGAACCCGGGACAGGGGCCGATAGGCAGTATTTT
TRBV11-2,-,TRBJ1-4,-,CVSSSCGGKLFF,TGTGTCAGCAGCTCCTGTGGGGGAAAACTGTTTTTT
TRBV6-5,-,TRBJ2-7,-,CASSSGRTGYEQYF,TGTGCCAGCAGCTCGGGAAGGACTGGCTACGAGCAGTATTTC
TRBV7-9,-,TRBJ1-5,-,CASSPRGNNQSKHF,TGTGCCAGCAGCCCCCGGGGGAACAATCAGTCCAAGCATTTT
TRBV11-2,TRBD2,TRBJ2-1,once,CATSTSLAGGYTEQLF,TGTGCCACCAGCACCTCTCTAGCGGGAGGATACACTGAGCAGCTCTTC